This T cell receptor (beta chain) derives from a study of blood T cell repertoires in COVID-19. For the study at large: Sample material is recorded as cDNA or gDNA derived from T cells, B-cell-depleted T cells, or PBMCs.

In its sample, this clone was seen once. Generated by immunoSEQ multiplex PCR, the TCRdb table keeps only in-frame clones and is missing some. The sample holds hundreds of thousands of clones, around 84% seen once. This CDR3 is built from 17 residues. V lost 6 bases, J lost 5 bases, and 21 bases lay in between. CDR1 is SGHDT and CDR2 is YYEEEE in the germline V gene. Sequencing used peripheral blood. The chain is built from TRBV5-6 and TRBJ1-6; D gene uncertain. This TCR was recovered from a man aged 35-49 years with acute or convalescent COVID-19. The chain's CDR3 is CASTKGPSFGNNSPLHF. The CDR3 DNA reads as TGTGCCAGCACCAAGGGCCCGTCTTTCGGGAATAATTCACCCCTCCACTTT.